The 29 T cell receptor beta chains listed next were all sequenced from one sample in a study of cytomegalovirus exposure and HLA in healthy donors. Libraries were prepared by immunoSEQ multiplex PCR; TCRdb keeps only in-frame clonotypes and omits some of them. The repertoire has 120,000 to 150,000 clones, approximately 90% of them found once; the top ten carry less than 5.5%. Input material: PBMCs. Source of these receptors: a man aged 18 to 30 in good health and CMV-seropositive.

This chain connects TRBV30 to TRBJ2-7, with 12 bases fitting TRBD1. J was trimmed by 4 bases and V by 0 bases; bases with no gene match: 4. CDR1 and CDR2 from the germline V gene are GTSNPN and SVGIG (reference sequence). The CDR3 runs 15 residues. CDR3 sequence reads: CAWSVRDRGLYEQYF. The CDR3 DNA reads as TGTGCCTGGAGTGTCCGGGACAGGGGGCTATACGAGCAGTACTTC.

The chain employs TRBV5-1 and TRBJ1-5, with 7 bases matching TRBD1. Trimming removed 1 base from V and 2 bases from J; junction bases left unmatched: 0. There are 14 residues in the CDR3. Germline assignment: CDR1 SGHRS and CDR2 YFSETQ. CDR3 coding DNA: TGCGCCAGCAGCTTGACAGGGGGCAATCAGCCCCAGCATTTT. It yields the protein CASSLTGGNQPQHF. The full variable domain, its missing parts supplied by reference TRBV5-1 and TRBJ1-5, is KAGVTQTPRYLIKTRGQQVTLSCSPISGHRSVSWYQQTPGQGLQFLFEYFSETQRNKGNFPGRFSGRQFSNSRSEMNVSTLELGDSALYLCASSLTGGNQPQHFGDGTRLSIL.

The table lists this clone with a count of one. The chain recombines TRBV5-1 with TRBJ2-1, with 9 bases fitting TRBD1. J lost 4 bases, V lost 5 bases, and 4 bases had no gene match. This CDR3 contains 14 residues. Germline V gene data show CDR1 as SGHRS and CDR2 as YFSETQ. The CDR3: CASSGQGIYNEQFF. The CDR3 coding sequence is TGCGCCAGCAGTGGACAGGGGATTTACAATGAGCAGTTCTTC.

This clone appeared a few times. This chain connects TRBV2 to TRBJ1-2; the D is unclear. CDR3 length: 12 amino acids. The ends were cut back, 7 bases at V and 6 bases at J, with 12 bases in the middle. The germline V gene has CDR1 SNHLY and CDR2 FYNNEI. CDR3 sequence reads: CASKPLSHGYTF. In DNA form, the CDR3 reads TGTGCCAGCAAGCCGCTGTCACATGGCTACACCTTC.

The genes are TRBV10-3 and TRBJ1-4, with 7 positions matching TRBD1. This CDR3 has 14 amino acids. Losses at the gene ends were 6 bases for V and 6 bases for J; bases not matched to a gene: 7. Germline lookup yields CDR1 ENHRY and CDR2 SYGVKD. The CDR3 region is CAIRDRERDEKLFF. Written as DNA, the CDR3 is TGTGCCATCAGAGACAGGGAGCGAGATGAAAAACTGTTTTTT.

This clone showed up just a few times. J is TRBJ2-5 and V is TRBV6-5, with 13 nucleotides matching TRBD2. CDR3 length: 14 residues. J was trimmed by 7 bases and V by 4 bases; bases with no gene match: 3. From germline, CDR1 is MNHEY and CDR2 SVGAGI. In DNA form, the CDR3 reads TGTGCCAGCAGTTCCTGGACTAGCGGGGGGACCCAGTACTTC. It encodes CASSSWTSGGTQYF.

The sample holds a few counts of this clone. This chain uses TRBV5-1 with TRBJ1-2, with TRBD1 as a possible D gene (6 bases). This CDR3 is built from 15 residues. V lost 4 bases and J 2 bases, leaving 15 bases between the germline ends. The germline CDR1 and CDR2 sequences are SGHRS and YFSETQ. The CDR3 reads CASSPGTGKNYGYTF. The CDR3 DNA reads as TGCGCCAGCAGCCCGGGAACAGGGAAGAACTATGGCTACACCTTC. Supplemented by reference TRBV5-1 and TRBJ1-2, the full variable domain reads KAGVTQTPRYLIKTRGQQVTLSCSPISGHRSVSWYQQTPGQGLQFLFEYFSETQRNKGNFPGRFSGRQFSNSRSEMNVSTLELGDSALYLCASSPGTGKNYGYTFGSGTRLTVV.

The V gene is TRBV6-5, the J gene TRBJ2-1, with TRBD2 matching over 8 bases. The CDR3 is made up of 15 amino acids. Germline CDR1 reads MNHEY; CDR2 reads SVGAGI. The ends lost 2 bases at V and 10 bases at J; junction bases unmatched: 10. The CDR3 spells CASSYTAEAGEEQFF. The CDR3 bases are TGTGCCAGCAGTTACACCGCTGAAGCGGGAGAGGAGCAGTTCTTC.

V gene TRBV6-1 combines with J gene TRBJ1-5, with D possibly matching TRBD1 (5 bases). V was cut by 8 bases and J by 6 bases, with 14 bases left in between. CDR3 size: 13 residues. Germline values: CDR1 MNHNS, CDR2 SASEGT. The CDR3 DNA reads TGTGCCAGCGAAATGGGGGAGGGTCAGCCCCAGCATTTT. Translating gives CASEMGEGQPQHF.

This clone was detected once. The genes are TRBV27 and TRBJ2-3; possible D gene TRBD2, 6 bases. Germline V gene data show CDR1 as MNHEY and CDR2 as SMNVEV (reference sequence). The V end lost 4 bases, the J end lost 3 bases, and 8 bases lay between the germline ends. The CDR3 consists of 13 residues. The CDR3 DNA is TGTGCCAGCAGTTGGGACTTTACAGATACGCAGTATTTT. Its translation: CASSWDFTDTQYF.

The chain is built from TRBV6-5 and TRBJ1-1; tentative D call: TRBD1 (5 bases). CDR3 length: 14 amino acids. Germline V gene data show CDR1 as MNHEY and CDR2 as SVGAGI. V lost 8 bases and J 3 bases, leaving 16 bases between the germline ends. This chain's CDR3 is CASSDAGPHTEAFF. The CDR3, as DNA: TGTGCCAGCTCTGACGCGGGGCCGCACACTGAAGCTTTCTTT.

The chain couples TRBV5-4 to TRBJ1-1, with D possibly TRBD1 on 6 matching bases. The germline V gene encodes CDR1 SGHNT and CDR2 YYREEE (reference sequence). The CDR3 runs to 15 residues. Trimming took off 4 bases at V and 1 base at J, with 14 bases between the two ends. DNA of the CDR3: TGTGCCAGCAGCCGCCGGGGGGCTGGGAACACTGAAGCTTTCTTT. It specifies CASSRRGAGNTEAFF.

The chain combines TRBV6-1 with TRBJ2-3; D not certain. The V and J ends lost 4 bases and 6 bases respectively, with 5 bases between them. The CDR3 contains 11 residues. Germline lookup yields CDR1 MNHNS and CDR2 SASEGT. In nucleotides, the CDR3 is TGTGCCAGCAGTGCTCTTGATACGCAGTATTTT. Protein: CASSALDTQYF.

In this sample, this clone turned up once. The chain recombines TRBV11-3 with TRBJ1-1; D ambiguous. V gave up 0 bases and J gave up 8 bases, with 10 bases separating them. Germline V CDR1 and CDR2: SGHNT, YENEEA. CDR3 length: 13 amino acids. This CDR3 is CASSLDRAGEAFF. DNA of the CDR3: TGTGCCAGCAGCTTAGATCGGGCGGGCGAAGCTTTCTTT.

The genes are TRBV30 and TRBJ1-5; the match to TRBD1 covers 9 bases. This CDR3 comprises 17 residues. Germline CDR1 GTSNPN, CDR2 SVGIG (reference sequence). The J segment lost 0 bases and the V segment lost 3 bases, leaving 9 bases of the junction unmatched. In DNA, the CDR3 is TGTGCCTGGAGAGGGACAGGGAGGGCCTATAGCAATCAGCCCCAGCATTTT. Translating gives CAWRGTGRAYSNQPQHF.

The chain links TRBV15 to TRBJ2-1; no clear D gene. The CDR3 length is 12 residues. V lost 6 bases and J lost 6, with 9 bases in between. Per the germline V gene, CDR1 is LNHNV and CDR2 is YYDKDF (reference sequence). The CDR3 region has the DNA TGTGCCACCAGTTCTAGGAGCAATGAGCAGTTCTTC. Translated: CATSSRSNEQFF.

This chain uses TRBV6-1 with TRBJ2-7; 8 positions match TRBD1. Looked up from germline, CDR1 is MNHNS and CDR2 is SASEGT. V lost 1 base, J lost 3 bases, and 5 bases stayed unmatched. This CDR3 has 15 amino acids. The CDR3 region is CASSEVAGTGYEQYF. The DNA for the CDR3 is TGTGCCAGCAGTGAAGTAGCCGGGACAGGCTACGAGCAGTACTTC.

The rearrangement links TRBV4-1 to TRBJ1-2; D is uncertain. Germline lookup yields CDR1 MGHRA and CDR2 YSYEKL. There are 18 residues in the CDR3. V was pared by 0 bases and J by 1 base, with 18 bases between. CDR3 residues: CASSQDTESQAYNYGYTF. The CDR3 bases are TGCGCCAGCAGCCAAGATACTGAGAGTCAGGCCTATAACTATGGCTACACCTTC.

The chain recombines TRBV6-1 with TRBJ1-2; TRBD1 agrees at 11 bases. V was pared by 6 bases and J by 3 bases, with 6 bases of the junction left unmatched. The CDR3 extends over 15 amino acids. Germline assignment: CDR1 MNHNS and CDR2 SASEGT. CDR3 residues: CASSGQGAGDYGYTF. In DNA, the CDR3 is TGTGCCAGCAGCGGACAGGGGGCGGGAGACTATGGCTACACCTTC.

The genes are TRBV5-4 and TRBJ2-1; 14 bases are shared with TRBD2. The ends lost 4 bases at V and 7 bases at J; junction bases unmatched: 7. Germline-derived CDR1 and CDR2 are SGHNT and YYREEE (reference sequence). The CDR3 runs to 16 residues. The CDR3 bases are TGTGCCAGCAGCACGGGACTAGCGGGAGTGGTGAATGAGCAGTTCTTC. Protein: CASSTGLAGVVNEQFF.

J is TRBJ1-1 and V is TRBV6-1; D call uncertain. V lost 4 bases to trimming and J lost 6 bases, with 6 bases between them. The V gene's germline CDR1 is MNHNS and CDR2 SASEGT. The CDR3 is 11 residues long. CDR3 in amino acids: CASSGVAEAFF. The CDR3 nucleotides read TGTGCCAGCAGTGGAGTAGCTGAAGCTTTCTTT.

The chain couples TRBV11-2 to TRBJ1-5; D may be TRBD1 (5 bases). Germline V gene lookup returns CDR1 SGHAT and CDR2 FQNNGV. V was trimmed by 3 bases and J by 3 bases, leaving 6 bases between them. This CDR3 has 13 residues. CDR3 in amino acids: CASSLTDNQPQHF. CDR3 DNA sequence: TGTGCCAGCAGCTTGACAGACAATCAGCCCCAGCATTTT.

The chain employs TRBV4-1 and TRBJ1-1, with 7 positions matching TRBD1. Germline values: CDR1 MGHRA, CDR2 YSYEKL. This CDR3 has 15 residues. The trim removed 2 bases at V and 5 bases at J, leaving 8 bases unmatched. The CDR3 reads CASSQSDRAVTEAFF. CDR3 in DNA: TGCGCCAGCAGCCAATCCGACAGGGCAGTTACTGAAGCTTTCTTT.

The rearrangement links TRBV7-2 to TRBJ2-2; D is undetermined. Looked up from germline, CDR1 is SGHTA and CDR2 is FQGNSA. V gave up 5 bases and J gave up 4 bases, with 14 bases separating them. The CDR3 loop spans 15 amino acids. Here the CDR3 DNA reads TGTGCCAGCAGCCACTTTGGTGGCGGCACCGGGGAGCTGTTTTTT. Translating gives CASSHFGGGTGELFF. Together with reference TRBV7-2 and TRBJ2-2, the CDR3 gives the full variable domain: GAGVSQSPSNKVTEKGKDVELRCDPISGHTALYWYRQSLGQGLEFLIYFQGNSAPDKSGLPSDRFSAERTGGSVSTLTIQRTQQEDSAVYLCASSHFGGGTGELFFGEGSRLTVL.

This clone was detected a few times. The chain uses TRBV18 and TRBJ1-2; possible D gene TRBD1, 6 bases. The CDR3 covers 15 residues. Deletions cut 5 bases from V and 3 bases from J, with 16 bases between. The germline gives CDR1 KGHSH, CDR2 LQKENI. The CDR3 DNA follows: TGTGCCAGCTCAACCCGAGGGGGGGTCTACTATGGCTACACCTTC. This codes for CASSTRGGVYYGYTF.

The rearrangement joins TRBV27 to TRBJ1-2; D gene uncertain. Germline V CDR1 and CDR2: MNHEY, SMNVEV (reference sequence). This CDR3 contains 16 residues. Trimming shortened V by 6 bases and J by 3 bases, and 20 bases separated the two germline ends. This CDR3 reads CASRSTQVGGDYGYTF. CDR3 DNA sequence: TGTGCCAGCAGGTCCACCCAGGTCGGCGGGGACTATGGCTACACCTTC.

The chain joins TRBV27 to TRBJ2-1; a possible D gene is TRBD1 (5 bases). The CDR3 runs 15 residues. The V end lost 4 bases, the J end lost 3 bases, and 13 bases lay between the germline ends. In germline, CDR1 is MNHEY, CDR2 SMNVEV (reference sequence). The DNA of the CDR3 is TGTGCCAGCAGTTCTCCAGGGCTAAACTACAATGAGCAGTTCTTC. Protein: CASSSPGLNYNEQFF.

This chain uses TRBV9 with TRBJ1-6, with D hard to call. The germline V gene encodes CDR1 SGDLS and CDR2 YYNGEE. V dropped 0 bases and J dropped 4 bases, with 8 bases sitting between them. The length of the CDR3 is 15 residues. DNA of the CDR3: TGTGCCAGCAGCGTAGAGAGGGATTATAATTCACCCCTCCACTTT. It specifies CASSVERDYNSPLHF. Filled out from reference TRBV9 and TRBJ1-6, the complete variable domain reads DSGVTQTPKHLITATGQRVTLRCSPRSGDLSVYWYQQSLDQGLQFLIQYYNGEERAKGNILERFSAQQFPDLHSELNLSSLELGDSALYFCASSVERDYNSPLHFGNGTRLTVT.

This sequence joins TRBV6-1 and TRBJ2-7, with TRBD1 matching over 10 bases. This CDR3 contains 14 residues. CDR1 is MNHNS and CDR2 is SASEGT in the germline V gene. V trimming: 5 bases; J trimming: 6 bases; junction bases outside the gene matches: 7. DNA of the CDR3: TGTGCCAGCAGTCTCCGGACAGGGGGAGGCGAGCAGTACTTC. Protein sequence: CASSLRTGGGEQYF.